A single sample gave rise to the 29 T cell receptor beta chains below, sequenced in a study of blood T cell repertoires in COVID-19. The table came from immunoSEQ multiplex PCR; TCRdb's copy has only in-frame clones and leaves some out. The sample lists 180,000 or so clones; around 76% were seen once. The sample was peripheral blood. These receptors all come from a woman aged 50 to 60 with active or convalescent COVID-19.

This chain connects TRBV9 to TRBJ2-3, with D hard to call. The CDR3 length is 14 residues. Germline-derived CDR1 and CDR2 are SGDLS and YYNGEE. Deletions cut 3 bases from V and 2 bases from J, with 10 bases between. CDR3 residues: CASSARHNTDTQYF. The CDR3 nucleotides read TGTGCCAGCAGCGCTCGACACAACACAGATACGCAGTATTTT. Filled out from reference TRBV9 and TRBJ2-3, the complete variable domain reads DSGVTQTPKHLITATGQRVTLRCSPRSGDLSVYWYQQSLDQGLQFLIQYYNGEERAKGNILERFSAQQFPDLHSELNLSSLELGDSALYFCASSARHNTDTQYFGPGTRLTVL.

A few counts support this clone. The chain employs TRBV29-1 and TRBJ1-2, with a tentative D call TRBD1 (5 bases). The CDR3 totals 14 residues. Trimming left V 2 bases short and J 5 bases short, with 15 bases between. Germline CDR1 is SQVTM and CDR2 is ANQGSEA. The CDR3 region has the DNA TGCAGCGTTGAATTGGGACTAGGAGGGTATGGCTACACCTTC. It is translated as CSVELGLGGYGYTF.

V is TRBV18 and J is TRBJ1-5; 8 positions agree with TRBD1. Unmatched junction bases numbered 8, after V lost 6 bases and J lost 7 bases. The CDR3 is 14 amino acids. The germline V gene has CDR1 KGHSH and CDR2 LQKENI. The chain's CDR3 is CASSADRGRQPQHF. DNA for the CDR3: TGTGCCAGCTCCGCTGACAGGGGTCGGCAGCCCCAGCATTTT.

V is TRBV19 and J is TRBJ1-5; TRBD1 is a possible D gene (6 bases). Trimming shortened V by 6 bases and J by 0 bases, and 15 bases separated the two germline ends. CDR1 and CDR2 from the germline V gene are LNHDA and SQIVND (reference sequence). The CDR3 consists of 16 residues. The CDR3 nucleotides are TGTGCCAGTAGCCGAACTTGGGACATTAGCAATCAGCCCCAGCATTTT. This encodes CASSRTWDISNQPQHF.

This chain joins TRBV28 and TRBJ2-1, with TRBD2 matching over 12 bases. Germline CDR1 and CDR2: MDHEN and SYDVKM. The CDR3 extends over 15 amino acids. J lost 7 bases, V lost 8 bases, and 9 bases had no gene match. The CDR3 loop is CASVNSGTSGNEQFF. The CDR3 bases are TGTGCCAGCGTCAATTCAGGGACTAGCGGGAATGAGCAGTTCTTC. Together with reference TRBV28 and TRBJ2-1, the CDR3 gives the full variable domain: DVKVTQSSRYLVKRTGEKVFLECVQDMDHENMFWYRQDPGLGLRLIYFSYDVKMKEKGDIPEGYSVSREKKERFSLILESASTNQTSMYLCASVNSGTSGNEQFFGPGTRLTVL.

The chain has TRBV3-1 (or the pseudogene TRBV3-2) and TRBJ2-2; 10 bases align to TRBD1. CDR3 length equals 19 residues. V lost 1 base, J lost 0 bases, and 8 bases stayed unmatched. The V gene's germline CDR1 is LGHDT and CDR2 YNNKEL (reference sequence). The CDR3 DNA is TGTGCCAGCAGCCAAGGCCAACGACAGGGGGCGGCGAACACCGGGGAGCTGTTTTTT. As protein: CASSQGQRQGAANTGELFF.

This sequence joins TRBV11-2 and TRBJ1-2, with TRBD1 as a possible D gene (6 bases). V shed 1 base and J shed 6 bases, with 18 bases lying between them. Germline loops: CDR1 SGHAT, CDR2 FQNNGV. This CDR3 has 16 amino acids. CDR3 region: CASSLGFLQGKDGYTF. Written as DNA, the CDR3 is TGTGCCAGCAGCTTAGGATTCTTGCAGGGGAAGGATGGCTACACCTTC.

The CDR3 loop is CASRTTAYNEQFF. The DNA of the CDR3 is TGTGCCAGCAGGACAACCGCCTACAATGAGCAGTTCTTC. V usage is TRBV2 and J usage is TRBJ2-1; no definite D call. The CDR3 has 13 amino acids. Trimming left V 6 bases short and J 2 bases short, with 8 bases between. Looked up from germline, CDR1 is SNHLY and CDR2 is FYNNEI.

This clone was observed a handful of times. The chain couples TRBV29-1 to TRBJ2-1; no clear D. Germline CDR1 SQVTM, CDR2 ANQGSEA. Trimming left V 5 bases short and J 4 bases short, with 15 bases between. The CDR3 covers 14 residues. This chain's CDR3 is CSVRDTHEYNEQFF. The CDR3, as DNA: TGCAGCGTTCGTGACACCCATGAGTACAATGAGCAGTTCTTC.

The chain is built from TRBV29-1 and TRBJ1-2; 9 bases are shared with TRBD1. J lost 7 bases, V lost 3 bases, and 3 bases had no gene match. CDR1 and CDR2 from the germline V gene are SQVTM and ANQGSEA. The CDR3 is made up of 12 amino acids. DNA of the CDR3: TGCAGCGTTGAGGACAGGGGAGGTGGCTACACCTTC. Its protein is CSVEDRGGGYTF.

This chain connects TRBV9 to TRBJ1-2, with 7 bases that match TRBD1. The germline gives CDR1 SGDLS, CDR2 YYNGEE. V was clipped by 4 bases and J by 2 bases; unmatched bases: 2. The CDR3 contains 13 residues. The CDR3 region has the DNA TGTGCCAGCAGCCGACAGGGAAACTATGGCTACACCTTC. Protein product: CASSRQGNYGYTF.

V and J are TRBV2 and TRBJ2-7, with 9 bases aligning to TRBD1. The junction had 10 bases not matched to a gene; V was cut back by 6 bases and J by 7 bases. Germline V gene data show CDR1 as SNHLY and CDR2 as FYNNEI. This CDR3 region has 14 residues. CDR3 sequence reads: CASSPQYRGQEQYF. The CDR3 nucleotides read TGTGCCAGCAGCCCGCAATACAGGGGGCAGGAGCAGTACTTC.

The chain joins TRBV28 to TRBJ2-3; perhaps TRBD1 as D (5 bases). Trimming cost V 2 bases and J 3 bases, with 12 bases left between them. This CDR3 has 15 amino acids. Per germline, CDR1 MDHEN and CDR2 SYDVKM. The CDR3 loop is CASSLGQGQTDTQYF. CDR3 nucleotides: TGTGCCAGCAGTTTAGGCCAGGGTCAAACAGATACGCAGTATTTT.

The rearrangement joins TRBV19 to TRBJ2-6; D possibly corresponds to TRBD1 (5 bases). The V and J ends lost 5 bases and 0 bases respectively, with 14 bases between them. The CDR3 loop spans 17 amino acids. Looked up from germline, CDR1 is LNHDA and CDR2 is SQIVND (reference sequence). The CDR3 spells CASSVIFDSSGANVLTF. CDR3 coding DNA: TGTGCCAGTAGTGTCATCTTCGACAGCTCTGGGGCCAACGTCCTGACTTTC.

In DNA form, the CDR3 reads TGCGCCAGCAGCCAAGATCTTTCGGGACTAGCGGGAGCAGAGACCCAGTACTTC. Amino acid sequence: CASSQDLSGLAGAETQYF. The genes are TRBV4-3 and TRBJ2-5, with 14 bases identical to TRBD2. Trimming took 0 bases from V and 4 from J; bases not matched to a gene: 7. Germline CDR1 LGHNA, CDR2 YSLEER. The length of the CDR3 is 18 residues.

V is TRBV5-1 and J is TRBJ1-6, with TRBD1 identical over 7 bases. Germline assignment: CDR1 SGHRS and CDR2 YFSETQ. This CDR3 contains 19 residues. V dropped 0 bases and J dropped 5; count of bases not matched to a gene: 14. The CDR3 region is CASSLASSGTAGDNSPLHF. DNA of the CDR3: TGCGCCAGCAGCTTGGCCTCTTCCGGGACAGCCGGGGATAATTCACCCCTCCACTTT.

The V call is TRBV6-5, the J call TRBJ2-2, with D tentatively TRBD2 (5 bases). The V end lost 4 bases, the J end lost 3 bases, and 15 bases lay between the germline ends. CDR1 and CDR2 from the germline V gene are MNHEY and SVGAGI. This CDR3 is built from 16 residues. The CDR3 spells CASSSPTAGDTGELFF. CDR3 in DNA: TGTGCCAGCAGTTCCCCGACTGCGGGCGACACCGGGGAGCTGTTTTTT.

The sample holds one count of this clone. The rearrangement joins TRBV2 to TRBJ2-5; D is perhaps TRBD1 (6 bases). The CDR3 loop spans 12 amino acids. Trimming pared 6 bases from V and 5 bases from J, leaving 10 bases between. The V gene's germline CDR1 is SNHLY and CDR2 FYNNEI. CDR3 DNA: TGTGCCAGCAGGGACAGAATGGAGACCCAGTACTTC. Amino acids: CASRDRMETQYF.

At least ten counts were recorded for this clone. J is TRBJ1-5 and V is TRBV6-1; 10 bases map to TRBD1. The CDR3 has 14 amino acids. Germline lookup yields CDR1 MNHNS and CDR2 SASEGT. The trim removed 3 bases at V and 7 bases at J, leaving 3 bases unmatched. Here the CDR3 reads CASSDGDRGQPQHF. The CDR3 DNA is TGTGCCAGCAGTGACGGGGACAGGGGCCAGCCCCAGCATTTT.

CDR3 protein: CASRFGQGNYGYTF. The CDR3, as DNA: TGTGCCAGCAGATTCGGACAGGGAAACTATGGCTACACCTTC. The chain employs TRBV6-5 and TRBJ1-2, with 8 bases aligning to TRBD1. The V gene end was trimmed by 6 bases and the J gene end by 2 bases; junction bases not matched to a gene: 5. The CDR3 is 14 amino acids. CDR1 is MNHEY, CDR2 SVGAGI, per germline.

The CDR3 reads CASSYTGQWNSPLHF. The CDR3 DNA sequence: TGTGCCAGCAGTTACACGGGACAGTGGAATTCACCCCTCCACTTT. This sequence joins TRBV6-2 or TRBV6-3 and TRBJ1-6; TRBD1 agrees at 7 bases. J gave up 7 bases and V 2 bases, and 5 bases lay outside the gene matches. In germline, CDR1 is MNHEY, CDR2 SVGEGT. CDR3 length: 15 residues.

The genes are TRBV5-1 and TRBJ2-7, with 11 bases aligning to TRBD2. Looked up from germline, CDR1 is SGHRS and CDR2 is YFSETQ. Trimming at V came to 0 bases and at J to 2 bases, leaving 4 bases not matched to a gene. CDR3 size: 16 residues. In nucleotides, the CDR3 is TGCGCCAGCAGCTTGGTGGGGACTAGCGGCGCCTACGAGCAGTACTTC. It specifies CASSLVGTSGAYEQYF.

The gene calls are TRBV29-1 and TRBJ2-1, with 8 positions matching TRBD2. Germline loops: CDR1 SQVTM, CDR2 ANQGSEA. The ends lost 4 bases at V and 4 bases at J; junction bases unmatched: 6. This CDR3 is built from 14 residues. CDR3 nucleotides: TGCAGCGTTGCGCGGGAGGTACAATACAATGAGCAGTTCTTC. It specifies CSVAREVQYNEQFF.

The rearrangement joins TRBV6-2 or TRBV6-3 to TRBJ2-3, with 9 bases matching TRBD2. V dropped 5 bases and J dropped 2; count of bases not matched to a gene: 8. Germline V gene data show CDR1 as MNHEY and CDR2 as SVGEGT. The CDR3 runs to 16 residues. The CDR3, as DNA: TGTGCCAGCAGTCGGCGGGGGGGCACGTCCACAGATACGCAGTATTTT. Protein product: CASSRRGGTSTDTQYF.

V gene TRBV25-1 combines with J gene TRBJ2-7, with unresolved D. V lost 0 bases and J lost 6, with 15 bases in between. The CDR3 is 15 amino acids. Germline CDR1 is MGHDK and CDR2 is SYGVNS. The CDR3 bases are TGTGCCAGCAGTGAATACTGGGCCTCATCGGCCGAGCAGTACTTC. This codes for CASSEYWASSAEQYF.

The chain employs TRBV5-6 and TRBJ1-1; 7 nucleotides align to TRBD1. This CDR3 region has 13 residues. CDR1 and CDR2 (germline): SGHDT, YYEEEE. With 4 bases clipped from V and 7 bases from J, the junction kept 7 bases outside the gene matches. CDR3: CASSGRTGYEAFF. CDR3 DNA sequence: TGTGCCAGCAGCGGCAGGACAGGCTATGAAGCTTTCTTT.

This clone has only a few counts. The J gene is TRBJ1-2, the V gene TRBV12-3 or TRBV12-4; no reliable D call. V dropped 6 bases and J dropped 6 bases, with 14 bases sitting between them. The CDR3 totals 13 residues. The CDR3 loop reads CASRDPLGDGYTF. As DNA, the CDR3 is TGTGCCAGCAGAGATCCGCTAGGTGATGGCTACACCTTC.

The rearrangement uses TRBV7-9 and TRBJ2-7; TRBD1 aligns across 10 bases. V was pared by 10 bases and J by 1 base, with 7 bases of the junction left unmatched. This CDR3 spans 14 amino acids. Germline values: CDR1 SEHNR, CDR2 FQNEAQ (reference sequence). CDR3 residues: CATKQDRGSYEQYF. The DNA of the CDR3 is TGTGCCACCAAACAGGACAGGGGGTCCTACGAGCAGTACTTC. Based on the CDR3 plus reference TRBV7-9 and TRBJ2-7, the full variable domain is DTGVSQNPRHKITKRGQNVTFRCDPISEHNRLYWYRQTLGQGPEFLTYFQNEAQLEKSRLLSDRFSAERPKGSFSTLEIQRTEQGDSAMYLCATKQDRGSYEQYFGPGTRLTVT.

This chain uses TRBV9 with TRBJ1-2; D ambiguous. The CDR3 runs 14 residues. Germline loops: CDR1 SGDLS, CDR2 YYNGEE. Trimming shortened V by 3 bases and J by 4 bases, and 13 bases separated the two germline ends. The CDR3 DNA reads TGTGCCAGCAGCGCCGACCGGGGAGGCTATGGCTACACCTTC. Translating it yields CASSADRGGYGYTF. Variable domain in full (rest from reference TRBV9 and TRBJ1-2): DSGVTQTPKHLITATGQRVTLRCSPRSGDLSVYWYQQSLDQGLQFLIQYYNGEERAKGNILERFSAQQFPDLHSELNLSSLELGDSALYFCASSADRGGYGYTFGSGTRLTVV.